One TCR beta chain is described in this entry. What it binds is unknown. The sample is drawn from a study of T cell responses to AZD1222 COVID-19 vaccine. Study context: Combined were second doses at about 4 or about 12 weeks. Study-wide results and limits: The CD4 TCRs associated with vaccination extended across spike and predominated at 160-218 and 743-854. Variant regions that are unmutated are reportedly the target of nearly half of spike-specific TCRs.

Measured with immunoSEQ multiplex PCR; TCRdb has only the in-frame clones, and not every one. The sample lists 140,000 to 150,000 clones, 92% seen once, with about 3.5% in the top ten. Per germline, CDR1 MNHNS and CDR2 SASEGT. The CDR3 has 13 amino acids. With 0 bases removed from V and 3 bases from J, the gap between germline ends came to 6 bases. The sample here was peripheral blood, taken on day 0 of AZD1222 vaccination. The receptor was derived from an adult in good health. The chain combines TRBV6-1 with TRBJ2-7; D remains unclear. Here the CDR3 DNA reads TGTGCCAGCAGTGAAGCCCCCGACTACGAGCAGTACTTC. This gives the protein CASSEAPDYEQYF.